This T cell receptor (beta chain) was sequenced for a study of cytomegalovirus exposure and HLA in healthy donors. Germline V gene data show CDR1 as SEHNR and CDR2 as FQNEAQ (reference sequence). The CDR3 loop spans 17 amino acids. V gave up 5 bases and J gave up 1 base; unmatched junction bases: 10. PCR was performed using 60 Vbeta and 13 Jbeta primers. The assay was immunoSEQ multiplex PCR, and TCRdb's table has in-frame clones only and misses some. The repertoire consists of 270,000 or so clones, with 75% to 90% occurring once and the leading ten covering around 3.7%. Material: PBMCs. The source is a man aged 40-50 years in good health and CMV-seropositive. The rearrangement uses TRBV7-9 and TRBJ2-2; TRBD1 agrees at 7 bases. The DNA for the CDR3 is TGTGCCAGCAGCCCCCCAAAGGGACAGAGGAACACCGGGGAGCTGTTTTTT. Translation: CASSPPKGQRNTGELFF.